This TCR beta chain was captured by sequencing in a study of blood T cell repertoires in COVID-19. Repertoires were generated with immunoSEQ multiplex PCR, while TCRdb's copy carries only in-frame clones and drops some. The top ten clones hold over 15% of a sample with just over 60,000 clones, roughly 80% of them seen once. CDR1 and CDR2 from the germline V gene are LGHDT and YNNKEL (reference sequence). The V end was cut by 3 bases, the J end by 1 base, with 10 bases between. The CDR3 is 14 amino acids. The sequence came from a man in his sixties with acute or convalescent COVID-19. V usage is TRBV3-1 (or the pseudogene TRBV3-2) and J usage is TRBJ2-7, with TRBD1 as a possible D gene (6 bases). The material sequenced was peripheral blood. This CDR3 is CASSQNRESYEQYF. The CDR3 DNA reads as TGTGCCAGCAGCCAGAACAGGGAGTCCTACGAGCAGTACTTC.